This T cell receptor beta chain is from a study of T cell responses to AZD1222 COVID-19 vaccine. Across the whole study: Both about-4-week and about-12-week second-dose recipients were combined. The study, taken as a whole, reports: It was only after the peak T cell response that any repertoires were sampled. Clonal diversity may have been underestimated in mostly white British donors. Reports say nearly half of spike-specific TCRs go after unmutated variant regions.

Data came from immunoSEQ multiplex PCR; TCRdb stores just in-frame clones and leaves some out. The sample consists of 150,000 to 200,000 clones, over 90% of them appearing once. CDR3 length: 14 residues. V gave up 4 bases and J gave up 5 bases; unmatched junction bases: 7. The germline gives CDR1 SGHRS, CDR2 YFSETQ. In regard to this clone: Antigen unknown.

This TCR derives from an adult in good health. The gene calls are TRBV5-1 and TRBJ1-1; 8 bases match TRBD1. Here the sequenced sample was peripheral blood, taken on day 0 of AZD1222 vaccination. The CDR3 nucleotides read TGCGCCAGCAGCGGGACAGGTGGAGGAACTGAAGCTTTCTTT. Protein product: CASSGTGGGTEAFF.